Listed here are 27 T cell receptor beta chains from one sample, sequenced in a study of CD8 T cells in ankylosing spondylitis. Via MiXCR, TCRdb re-called the 5' RACE reads, giving one row per CDR3 protein. The sample contains about 100,000 distinct CDR3 sequences, nearly 25% of which appear only once. Sequenced material: synovial fluid, either unsorted or a sorted T cell fraction (not recorded which). The receptors originated from a male donor with ankylosing spondylitis.

The chain employs TRBV5-1 and TRBJ2-6; D is ambiguous. Germline loops: CDR1 SGHRS, CDR2 YFSETQ. With 1 base removed from V and 0 bases from J, the gap between germline ends came to 11 bases. This CDR3 contains 17 residues. CDR3 nucleotide sequence: TGCGCCAGCAGCTTGAGAGCATTAAGCTCTGGGGCCAACGTCCTGACTTTC. Its translation: CASSLRALSSGANVLTF.

A few counts support this clonotype. This chain uses TRBV7-6 with TRBJ2-1; perhaps TRBD2 as D (5 bases). The V and J ends lost 8 bases and 10 bases respectively, with 12 bases between them. CDR1 is SGHVS and CDR2 is FNYEAQ in the germline V gene. This CDR3 region has 11 residues. CDR3 amino acids: CASASQREQFF. In DNA form, the CDR3 reads TGTGCCAGCGCCTCCCAGCGGGAGCAGTTCTTC.

In this sample, this clonotype turned up a few times. The chain combines TRBV7-8 with TRBJ2-7, with 11 bases matching TRBD2. From germline, CDR1 is SGHVS and CDR2 FQNEAQ. V lost 4 bases to trimming and J lost 6 bases; unmatched junction nucleotides: 5. This CDR3 contains 14 residues. The DNA of the CDR3 is TGTGCCAGCAGCTACGGACTAGCGGGTTCCGAGCAGTACGTC. It yields the protein CASSYGLAGSEQYV.

This clonotype was observed a handful of times. The chain combines TRBV25-1 with TRBJ2-3; 7 bases are a match to TRBD2. This CDR3 is 15 amino acids long. V shed 2 bases, J shed 5 bases, and the junction held 7 bases outside the gene matches. Germline-derived CDR1 and CDR2 are MGHDK and SYGVNS. CDR3 amino acids: CASSETAGEGDTQYF. The CDR3 nucleotides are TGTGCCAGCAGTGAAACGGCGGGAGAGGGAGATACGCAGTATTTT.

The gene calls are TRBV12-3 or TRBV12-4 and TRBJ2-7; tentatively, D is TRBD2 (5 bases). The CDR3 consists of 14 residues. V was pared by 3 bases and J by 3 bases, with 12 bases between. This chain's CDR3 is CASSFGQRIYEQYF. DNA for the CDR3: TGTGCCAGCAGTTTTGGCCAGCGGATCTACGAGCAGTACTTC.

The chain links TRBV29-1 to TRBJ2-3, with D tentatively TRBD2 (5 bases). The CDR3 runs to 19 residues. The V end lost 1 base, the J end lost 0 bases, and 23 bases lay between the germline ends. Germline CDR1 and CDR2: SQVTM and ANQGSEA. CDR3 sequence reads: CSVEGWETKGFSSTDTQYF. As DNA, the CDR3 is TGCAGCGTTGAAGGGTGGGAGACAAAGGGTTTTTCTAGCACAGATACGCAGTATTTT.

The chain has TRBV12-3 or TRBV12-4 and TRBJ2-2; TRBD1 is a possible D gene (5 bases). The CDR3 sequence is 13 residues long. Trimming stripped 2 bases from V and 6 bases from J, with 7 bases between. DNA of the CDR3: TGTGCCAGCAGTTTAAACAGGCCCGGGGAGCTGTTTTTT. Translation: CASSLNRPGELFF.

The V call is TRBV5-1, the J call TRBJ2-1; D is perhaps TRBD2 (5 bases). Trimming left V 0 bases short and J 8 bases short, with 21 bases between. From germline, CDR1 is SGHRS and CDR2 YFSETQ. The CDR3 covers 17 residues. CDR3 region: CASSLAVASYGSDEQFF. In nucleotides, the CDR3 is TGCGCCAGCAGCTTGGCCGTCGCTAGCTACGGTAGTGATGAGCAGTTCTTC.

V gene TRBV7-2 combines with J gene TRBJ1-5; 8 bases match TRBD1. V shed 2 bases, J shed 1 base, and the junction held 7 bases outside the gene matches. The CDR3 runs 17 residues. CDR1 is SGHTA and CDR2 is FQGNSA in the germline V gene. The CDR3 spells CASSLTFRQGSNQPQHF. The CDR3 region has the DNA TGTGCCAGCAGCTTAACCTTTCGACAGGGGAGCAATCAGCCCCAGCATTTT.

This clonotype was recorded many times. This sequence joins TRBV12-3 or TRBV12-4 and TRBJ2-1; D is ambiguous. This CDR3 is 12 amino acids long. V was clipped by 5 bases and J by 7 bases, with 9 bases between them. This CDR3 is CASSRNMNEQFF. The DNA of the CDR3 is TGTGCCAGCAGTCGAAACATGAATGAGCAGTTCTTC.

The chain carries TRBV9 and TRBJ2-1; D is undetermined. The germline V gene encodes CDR1 SGDLS and CDR2 YYNGEE. Between the trimmed V and J ends, which lost 0 bases and 6 bases, there was a span of 4 bases. The CDR3 covers 12 residues. The CDR3 bases are TGTGCCAGCAGCGTAGCTAGCAATGAGCAGTTCTTC. This translates into CASSVASNEQFF.

The J gene is TRBJ2-1, the V gene TRBV10-1, with D possibly matching TRBD2 (7 bases). V was clipped by 2 bases and J by 9 bases, with 17 bases between them. This CDR3 is built from 15 residues. Germline V CDR1 and CDR2: WNHNN, SYGVQD (reference sequence). The CDR3 loop reads CASSEAKGGSGEQFF. CDR3 bases: TGCGCCAGCAGTGAGGCGAAGGGGGGGTCGGGTGAGCAGTTCTTC.

V and J are TRBV6-5 and TRBJ2-2; D is perhaps TRBD2 (5 bases). V lost 2 bases and J 8 bases, leaving 9 bases between the germline ends. Germline V gives CDR1 MNHEY, CDR2 SVGAGI. This CDR3 spans 13 amino acids. The CDR3 region has the DNA TGTGCCAGCAGTTACCAGGCGGGTGGGGAGCTGTTTTTT. This translates into CASSYQAGGELFF.

Details on this clonotype: A junction boundary mismatches the germline segment, possibly from a read error. This chain connects TRBV20-1 to TRBJ2-5; 9 bases align to TRBD2. The length of the CDR3 is 17 residues. Germline-derived CDR1 and CDR2 are DFQATT and SNEGSKA (reference sequence). The CDR3 nucleotides read TGCTGTGCTAGAGGGGCCCGGCTAGCGGGAATGGTAGAGACCCAGTACTTC. It codes for CCARGARLAGMVETQYF.

This clonotype has more than one count but fewer than ten. The V call is TRBV7-9, the J call TRBJ2-1; 7 positions match TRBD2. Per germline, CDR1 SEHNR and CDR2 FQNEAQ (reference sequence). The CDR3 runs 14 residues. Trimming took 7 bases from V and 7 from J; bases not matched to a gene: 10. DNA for the CDR3: TGTGCCAGCATCTCAACGGGGCGGGGGAATGAGCAGTTCTTC. Translated, it gives CASISTGRGNEQFF.

The table lists this clonotype with many counts. The genes are TRBV7-2 and TRBJ2-3; 7 bases line up with TRBD2. Per germline, CDR1 SGHTA and CDR2 FQGNSA. CDR3 size: 17 residues. Trimming removed 0 bases from V and 0 bases from J; junction bases left unmatched: 6. The CDR3 nucleotides read TGTGCCAGCAGCTTAGCGCCTGCGGGAGCTAGCACAGATACGCAGTATTTT. Its protein is CASSLAPAGASTDTQYF.

The genes are TRBV18 and TRBJ2-7; 7 bases fit TRBD1. Germline trimming cut 4 bases from V and 4 bases from J; bases unmatched to any gene: 10. Germline CDR1 reads KGHSH; CDR2 reads LQKENI. There are 15 residues in the CDR3. The CDR3 here is CASSLGGQASYEQYF. In DNA form, the CDR3 reads TGTGCCAGCTCACTTGGAGGACAGGCCTCGTACGAGCAGTACTTC. The entire variable domain, with the rest obtained from reference TRBV18 and TRBJ2-7, is as follows: NAGVMQNPRHLVRRRGQEARLRCSPMKGHSHVYWYRQLPEEGLKFMVYLQKENIIDESGMPKERFSAEFPKEGPSILRIQQVVRGDSAAYFCASSLGGQASYEQYFGPGTRLTVT.

The rearrangement links TRBV6-1 to TRBJ1-2; D not resolved. V was cut by 6 bases and J by 0 bases, with 14 bases left in between. Germline values: CDR1 MNHNS, CDR2 SASEGT. The CDR3 has 15 amino acids. The CDR3 coding sequence is TGTGCCAGCAGCTCTCTCTTACCTGCTAACTATGGCTACACCTTC. Protein product: CASSSLLPANYGYTF.

The V and J genes are TRBV18 and TRBJ2-3; D gene uncertain. This CDR3 is built from 14 residues. V was pared by 0 bases and J by 2 bases, with 6 bases between. Germline CDR1 and CDR2: KGHSH and LQKENI. The CDR3 spells CASSPPATTDTQYF. The CDR3 DNA is TGTGCCAGCTCACCACCGGCAACCACAGATACGCAGTATTTT.

This clonotype was seen a handful of times. The chain uses TRBV19 and TRBJ1-4; D remains unclear. The ends were cut back, 9 bases at V and 3 bases at J, with 14 bases in the middle. The V gene's germline CDR1 is LNHDA and CDR2 SQIVND (reference sequence). This CDR3 spans 14 amino acids. The CDR3 nucleotides read TGTGCCAGCTCCACGACAACCTCTAATGAAAAACTGTTTTTT. Protein sequence: CASSTTTSNEKLFF.

This clonotype has more than one count but fewer than ten. The chain recombines TRBV11-1 with TRBJ2-7; 9 bases align to TRBD2. This CDR3 region has 16 residues. Germline assignment: CDR1 SGHAT and CDR2 FQDESV (reference sequence). J gave up 4 bases and V 5 bases, and 12 bases lay outside the gene matches. The CDR3 DNA follows: TGTGCCAGCAGCACTCAATTTAGCGGGAGCACTTACGAGCAGTACTTC. It translates to CASSTQFSGSTYEQYF.

The CDR3 reads CASSRQGSSYEQYV. CDR3 nucleotide sequence: TGTGCCAGCAGTCGACAGGGAAGCTCCTACGAGCAGTACGTC. The rearrangement links TRBV27 to TRBJ2-7, with 7 bases fitting TRBD1. The CDR3 totals 14 residues. V shed 5 bases, J shed 0 bases, and the junction held 4 bases outside the gene matches. Germline CDR1 MNHEY, CDR2 SMNVEV (reference sequence).

The CDR3 here is CASSTNSKPQHF. The CDR3 DNA follows: TGTGCCAGCAGTACAAACAGCAAGCCCCAGCATTTT. The rearrangement links TRBV6-2 or TRBV6-3 to TRBJ1-5; D is unresolved. Looked up from germline, CDR1 is MNHEY and CDR2 is SVGEGT. This CDR3 has 12 amino acids. Trimming removed 5 bases at V and 8 bases at J, with 10 bases between.

This clonotype was seen a handful of times. This chain connects TRBV12-3 or TRBV12-4 to TRBJ1-2, with 7 bases that match TRBD1. CDR3 size: 14 residues. Unmatched junction bases numbered 6, after V lost 4 bases and J lost 4 bases. The CDR3 loop is CASSWDSTRYGYTF. The CDR3 bases are TGTGCCAGCAGTTGGGACAGTACCCGCTATGGCTACACCTTC.

The V and J genes are TRBV7-9 and TRBJ2-3; 8 bases fit TRBD2. Germline V gene data show CDR1 as SEHNR and CDR2 as FQNEAQ (reference sequence). The ends lost 5 bases at V and 2 bases at J; junction bases unmatched: 12. CDR3 length equals 17 residues. DNA for the CDR3: TGTGCCAGCAGCCGCCCAAGGGGAGCGGGAGACACAGATACGCAGTATTTT. Protein sequence: CASSRPRGAGDTDTQYF. Looking up the rest from reference TRBV7-9 and TRBJ2-3 gives the full variable domain: DTGVSQNPRHKITKRGQNVTFRCDPISEHNRLYWYRQTLGQGPEFLTYFQNEAQLEKSRLLSDRFSAERPKGSFSTLEIQRTEQGDSAMYLCASSRPRGAGDTDTQYFGPGTRLTVL.

The chain links TRBV3-1 to TRBJ2-3; 10 bases are shared with TRBD2. The V gene's germline CDR1 is LGHDT and CDR2 YNNKEL (reference sequence). Trimming cost V 1 base and J 4 bases; bases outside gene matches: 8. The CDR3 is 17 amino acids. CDR3 region: CASSQGLLAGVPDTQYF. The CDR3 bases are TGTGCCAGCAGCCAAGGACTTCTAGCGGGAGTTCCAGATACGCAGTATTTT.

The chain joins TRBV7-2 to TRBJ1-1; possible D gene TRBD1, 6 bases. CDR1 and CDR2 from the germline V gene are SGHTA and FQGNSA. V was shortened by 3 bases and J by 3 bases, with 8 bases between the two germline ends. The CDR3 runs 13 residues. CDR3 sequence (DNA): TGTGCCAGCAGCTTCGGGGGCCACACTGAAGCTTTCTTT. Amino acids: CASSFGGHTEAFF.